The 20 T cell receptor beta chains below were found in one sample sequenced in a study of cytomegalovirus exposure and HLA in healthy donors. With 60 Vbeta and 13 Jbeta primers, the PCR was carried out. Some clones are missing from TCRdb's copy, which holds only in-frame ones; the method was immunoSEQ multiplex PCR. This table holds 200,000 to 250,000 clones, about 84% found once. Input material: PBMCs. All receptors derive from a human donor in good health.

The rearrangement uses TRBV5-4 and TRBJ1-2; D is unclear. Germline CDR1 is SGHNT and CDR2 is YYREEE (reference sequence). V shed 1 base and J shed 6 bases, with 10 bases lying between them. The CDR3 is made up of 13 amino acids. CDR3 nucleotides: TGTGCCAGCAGCTTGAAGGCAGGCGATGGCTACACCTTC. Translation: CASSLKAGDGYTF.

The genes are TRBV27 and TRBJ2-1; D is unresolved. The CDR3 length is 16 residues. Per germline, CDR1 MNHEY and CDR2 SMNVEV (reference sequence). The V and J ends lost 3 bases and 5 bases respectively, with 17 bases between them. CDR3: CASSFIGGYDNNEQFF. CDR3 DNA: TGTGCCAGCAGTTTTATCGGCGGATATGATAACAATGAGCAGTTCTTC.

The V and J genes are TRBV27 and TRBJ2-5; a possible D gene is TRBD1 (5 bases). V was trimmed by 5 bases and J by 2 bases, leaving 21 bases between them. The CDR3 is 17 amino acids. The germline V gene has CDR1 MNHEY and CDR2 SMNVEV (reference sequence). The CDR3 DNA follows: TGTGCCAGCAGTCGCAATTCGTGGGGCCCATTACAAGAGACCCAGTACTTC. Translation gives CASSRNSWGPLQETQYF.

The chain employs TRBV4-1 and TRBJ2-7; tentative D call: TRBD1 (5 bases). Germline CDR1 is MGHRA and CDR2 is YSYEKL. The V gene lost 0 bases and the J gene lost 2 bases, with 8 bases spanning the gap. The CDR3 has 14 residues. CDR3 sequence reads: CASSQERGPYEQYF. Written as DNA, the CDR3 is TGCGCCAGCAGCCAAGAAAGGGGTCCCTACGAGCAGTACTTC.

The V and J genes are TRBV28 and TRBJ2-1, with D possibly TRBD1 on 5 matching bases. CDR3 length: 15 residues. V lost 6 bases and J 0 bases, leaving 12 bases between the germline ends. Germline assignment: CDR1 MDHEN and CDR2 SYDVKM. CDR3 residues: CASRAGPSSYNEQFF. The CDR3 DNA is TGTGCCAGCAGGGCAGGGCCAAGCTCCTACAATGAGCAGTTCTTC.

The chain joins TRBV15 to TRBJ2-7; D is uncertain. The CDR3 runs to 14 residues. V was clipped by 0 bases and J by 2 bases, with 8 bases between them. Looked up from germline, CDR1 is LNHNV and CDR2 is YYDKDF (reference sequence). CDR3 region: CATSRDLGAYEQYF. The CDR3 bases are TGTGCCACCAGCAGAGATCTAGGCGCCTACGAGCAGTACTTC.

The chain uses TRBV12-5 and TRBJ2-7; the match to TRBD2 covers 12 bases. The CDR3 is made up of 17 amino acids. With 4 bases clipped from V and 0 bases from J, the junction kept 7 bases outside the gene matches. Germline-derived CDR1 and CDR2 are LGHNT and FRNRAP. The CDR3 DNA follows: TGTGCTAGTGGTTCCGGACTAGCGGGGAGCATCTCCTACGAGCAGTACTTC. This sequence encodes CASGSGLAGSISYEQYF.

This clone was observed a single time. This chain connects TRBV6-5 to TRBJ2-5, with 8 bases aligning to TRBD2. The V gene end was trimmed by 0 bases and the J gene end by 2 bases; junction bases not matched to a gene: 5. The V gene's germline CDR1 is MNHEY and CDR2 SVGAGI. This CDR3 is built from 16 residues. The CDR3 spells CASSYSGLGGQETQYF. CDR3 nucleotides: TGTGCCAGCAGTTACTCGGGACTAGGGGGTCAAGAGACCCAGTACTTC.

The chain uses TRBV2 and TRBJ2-5; 9 nucleotides agree with TRBD2. The CDR3 runs 14 residues. The germline gives CDR1 SNHLY, CDR2 FYNNEI. J lost 3 bases, V lost 5 bases, and 4 bases had no gene match. CDR3 sequence: CASSLAGVEETQYF. CDR3 in DNA: TGTGCCAGCAGTTTAGCGGGAGTCGAAGAGACCCAGTACTTC.

The rearrangement joins TRBV28 to TRBJ2-7; D might be TRBD2 (5 bases). The CDR3 consists of 15 residues. In germline, CDR1 is MDHEN, CDR2 SYDVKM. V was shortened by 7 bases and J by 2 bases, with 18 bases between the two germline ends. The chain's CDR3 is CASTINGDPPYEQYF. The DNA for the CDR3 is TGTGCCAGCACGATTAACGGGGATCCCCCCTACGAGCAGTACTTC.

This chain links TRBV18 with TRBJ2-4, with 9 bases identical to TRBD1. The V segment lost 2 bases and the J segment 9 bases; nucleotides outside the gene matches: 2. This CDR3 contains 13 residues. From germline, CDR1 is KGHSH and CDR2 LQKENI. The CDR3 region has the DNA TGTGCCAGCTCACCAGGGACAGGGAGCATTCAGTACTTC. Amino acids: CASSPGTGSIQYF.

The chain has TRBV7-3 and TRBJ2-3, with D perhaps matching TRBD2 (6 bases). Germline assignment: CDR1 SGHTA and CDR2 FQGTGA. This CDR3 is 16 amino acids long. Trimming removed 5 bases from V and 3 bases from J, with 18 bases in between. CDR3 amino acids: CASSPATGRRTDTQYF. DNA of the CDR3: TGTGCCAGCAGCCCGGCGACGGGGAGGCGGACAGATACGCAGTATTTT.

The J gene is TRBJ2-7, the V gene TRBV5-1; 7 bases fit TRBD1. The CDR3 sequence is 15 residues long. Germline assignment: CDR1 SGHRS and CDR2 YFSETQ. J gave up 2 bases and V 2 bases, and 7 bases lay outside the gene matches. CDR3 sequence: CASSFPTGNTYEQYF. DNA for the CDR3: TGCGCCAGCAGCTTCCCGACAGGGAACACCTACGAGCAGTACTTC.

This clone has just a few counts. The gene calls are TRBV27 and TRBJ2-1, with 7 bases lining up with TRBD2. After removal of 2 bases from V and 9 bases from J, the junction contained 10 bases not matched to a gene. The germline CDR1 and CDR2 sequences are MNHEY and SMNVEV (reference sequence). CDR3 length: 15 amino acids. Written as DNA, the CDR3 is TGTGCCAGCAGTTTACGGCGGGAGATCGCCAGTGAGCAGTTCTTC. Amino acid sequence: CASSLRREIASEQFF.

The J gene is TRBJ2-5, the V gene TRBV4-2, with a weak D call TRBD1 (6 bases). CDR3 length: 17 residues. The V and J ends lost 4 bases and 1 base respectively, with 19 bases between them. Germline CDR1 LGHNA, CDR2 YNFKEQ. CDR3 amino acids: CASSPRQAARGQETQYF. CDR3 nucleotides: TGTGCCAGCAGCCCACGACAGGCCGCCCGCGGCCAAGAGACCCAGTACTTC.

The rearrangement links TRBV7-8 to TRBJ2-5; D perhaps matches TRBD1 (6 bases). Germline values: CDR1 SGHVS, CDR2 FQNEAQ. V was clipped by 0 bases and J by 5 bases, with 16 bases between them. The CDR3 runs 16 residues. CDR3 sequence reads: CASSLAWIQGLETQYF. The CDR3, as DNA: TGTGCCAGCAGCTTAGCGTGGATTCAGGGGCTTGAGACCCAGTACTTC.

This rearrangement joins TRBV12-5 to TRBJ2-2, with 8 positions matching TRBD1. The CDR3 runs to 15 residues. Looked up from germline, CDR1 is LGHNT and CDR2 is FRNRAP. With 7 bases clipped from V and 1 base from J, the junction kept 5 bases outside the gene matches. The CDR3 region is CASVAGTGNTGELFF. In nucleotides, the CDR3 is TGTGCTAGTGTTGCCGGGACAGGGAACACCGGGGAGCTGTTTTTT. Together with reference TRBV12-5 and TRBJ2-2, the CDR3 gives the full variable domain: DARVTQTPRHKVTEMGQEVTMRCQPILGHNTVFWYRQTMMQGLELLAYFRNRAPLDDSGMPKDRFSAEMPDATLATLKIQPSEPRDSAVYFCASVAGTGNTGELFFGEGSRLTVL.

V is TRBV9 and J is TRBJ2-5, with 7 bases matching TRBD2. The assigned J gene may be wrong: the sequence end matches TRBJ2-7 better. Per germline, CDR1 SGDLS and CDR2 YYNGEE. This CDR3 comprises 16 residues. This chain's CDR3 is CASSVSAGTNPYEQYF. CDR3 in DNA: TGTGCCAGCAGCGTCTCTGCCGGGACTAACCCCTACGAGCAGTACTTC.

This chain links TRBV15 with TRBJ2-2, with a possible D match to TRBD2 (6 bases). This CDR3 region has 17 residues. The V end was cut by 6 bases, the J end by 3 bases, with 20 bases between. The V gene's germline CDR1 is LNHNV and CDR2 YYDKDF (reference sequence). The CDR3 DNA is TGTGCCACCAGTTATGGGACTTTTTCGAGGGACACCGGGGAGCTGTTTTTT. Its translation: CATSYGTFSRDTGELFF.

Comments on this clone: One end of the junction fails to match germline, which may point to a read error. This rearrangement joins TRBV7-7 to TRBJ2-7, with 9 bases lining up with TRBD2. CDR3 length: 17 amino acids. Germline lookup yields CDR1 SSHAT and CDR2 FNYEAQ (reference sequence). The DNA of the CDR3 is TGTGCTAGCAGCTTAAAGGATCTAGCGGGAAAGCCCTACGAGCAGTACTTC. Residues: CASSLKDLAGKPYEQYF.